The text below deals with one T cell receptor (beta chain). Its antigen is still unknown. At the time of sampling, donors were nominally healthy, though unrecorded immune exposures were likely. These data originate in a study of cytomegalovirus exposure and HLA in healthy donors. The CDR3 runs 12 residues. V lost 5 bases and J 3 bases, leaving 5 bases between the germline ends. Looked up from germline, CDR1 is SGHTA and CDR2 is FQGNSA. Primers: 60 Vbeta forward and 13 Jbeta reverse. Original data processing: In a later analysis, of tens of millions of unique beta chains, about 11 million appeared in at least two donors. TCRdb's table, derived via immunoSEQ multiplex PCR, lists solely in-frame clones and lacks some. For V, J and clone size, that table is used; D and trimming come from the DNA. The sample records 120,000 or so clones, 75% to 85% being singletons. Findings of the study overall: In vitro checks showed that a few CMV-associated chains really do target CMV antigens.

This sequence joins TRBV7-2 and TRBJ1-5; D is uncertain. Specimen: PBMCs. The sequence derives from a man aged 25-45 years in good health and CMV-seropositive. Here the CDR3 reads CASSPNNQPQHF. CDR3 coding DNA: TGTGCCAGCAGCCCTAACAATCAGCCCCAGCATTTT.